The rows below give T cell receptor beta chains drawn from one sample of a study of cytomegalovirus exposure and HLA in healthy donors. Sequencing used immunoSEQ multiplex PCR; TCRdb keeps in-frame clones, though not all of them. The table includes about 94,000 clones, under 80% detected once. Sequences were obtained from PBMCs. The receptor set was obtained from a man aged 40-49 years in good health and CMV-seropositive. Each CDR3 is given without its conserved first and last residue.

j_call | v_call | cdr3_aa
TRBJ2-4 | TRBV19 | ASSIEEGPQARY
TRBJ2-1 | TRBV5-6 | ASARIAGDLSYNEQF
TRBJ2-7 | TRBV5-1 | ASSGSGIEQY
TRBJ2-3 | TRBV5-1 | ASSMPRGGVTDTQY
TRBJ2-7 | TRBV15 | ATSREGQGPYEQY
TRBJ2-7 | TRBV7-2 | ASSPQDIPTYEQY
TRBJ1-1 | TRBV15 | ATSRDLGRSEAF
TRBJ2-1 | TRBV11-2 | ASSDGLAGPSYNEQF
TRBJ1-2 | TRBV5-6 | ASTLTQANYGYT
TRBJ2-6 | TRBV4-1 | ASSQDTRPGANVLT
TRBJ1-2 | TRBV28 | ASREQGIYGYT
TRBJ1-3 | TRBV18 | ASSPGQVMGNTIY
TRBJ2-6 | TRBV9 | ASSVQGANVLT
TRBJ2-2 | TRBV25-1 | ASSEDSSNTGELF
TRBJ2-7 | TRBV9 | ASSVDGGSYEQY
TRBJ2-4 | TRBV7-6 | ASSPSSGRGNIQY
TRBJ2-2 | TRBV2 | ASSGLNTGELF
TRBJ1-1 | TRBV5-1 | ASSGGQGAHGLEAF
TRBJ2-5 | TRBV5-6 | ASSLTGNQETQY
TRBJ2-3 | TRBV5-6 | ASSWGGLSTDTQY
TRBJ2-3 | TRBV30 | AWTRTIRGNSTDTQY
TRBJ1-2 | TRBV5-4 | ASSLQGEKYGYT
TRBJ2-3 | TRBV27 | ASMWAGGTDTQY
TRBJ2-7 | TRBV6-5 | ASSYRTGKPYEQY
TRBJ2-6 | TRBV6-7 | ASSSRISNSGANVLT
TRBJ2-7 | TRBV7-9 | ASSLDTYEQY
TRBJ2-1 | TRBV28 | ASSPGGQGADEQF
TRBJ2-4 | TRBV10-2 | ANQVLTDSLAKNIQY
TRBJ2-5 | TRBV27 | ASSLRGKETQY
TRBJ1-2 | TRBV19 | ASSPPDNNYGYT